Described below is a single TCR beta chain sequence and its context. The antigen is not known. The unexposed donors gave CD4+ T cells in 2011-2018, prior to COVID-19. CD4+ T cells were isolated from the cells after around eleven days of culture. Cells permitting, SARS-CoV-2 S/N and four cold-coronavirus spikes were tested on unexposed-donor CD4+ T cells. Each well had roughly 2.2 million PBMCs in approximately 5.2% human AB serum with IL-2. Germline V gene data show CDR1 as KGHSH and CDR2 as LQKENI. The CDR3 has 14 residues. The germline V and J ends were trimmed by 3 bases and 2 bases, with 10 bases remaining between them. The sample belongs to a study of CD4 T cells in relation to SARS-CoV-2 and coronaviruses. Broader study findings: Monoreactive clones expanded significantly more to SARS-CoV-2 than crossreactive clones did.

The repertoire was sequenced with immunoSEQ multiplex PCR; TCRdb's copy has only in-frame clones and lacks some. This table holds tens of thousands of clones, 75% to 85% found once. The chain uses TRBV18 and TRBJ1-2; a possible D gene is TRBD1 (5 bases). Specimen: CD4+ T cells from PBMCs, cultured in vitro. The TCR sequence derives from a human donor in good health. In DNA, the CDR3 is TGTGCCAGCTCACCCAGGGACGGGAACTATGGCTACACCTTC. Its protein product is CASSPRDGNYGYTF.